These 4 T cell receptor beta chains came from one sample sequenced in a study of cytomegalovirus exposure and HLA in healthy donors. Vbeta (60) and Jbeta (13) primers were used in the PCR. Profiled with immunoSEQ multiplex PCR; TCRdb holds only in-frame clones, not every one. The listing records approximately 150,000 clones. The sequencing sample was made of PBMCs. The source of these receptors is a woman between 18 and 29 years old in good health and CMV-seronegative.

This chain links TRBV6-1 with TRBJ2-7, with TRBD2 identical over 10 bases. The CDR3 runs to 13 residues. Germline V gene lookup returns CDR1 MNHNS and CDR2 SASEGT. J was trimmed by 5 bases and V by 5 bases; bases with no gene match: 3. The CDR3: CASSKREGNEQYF. The CDR3 region has the DNA TGTGCCAGCAGTAAGCGGGAGGGGAACGAGCAGTACTTC.

The V and J genes are TRBV29-1 and TRBJ2-1, with D hard to call. This CDR3 has 11 residues. Trimming took off 6 bases at V and 4 bases at J, with 7 bases between the two ends. Looked up from germline, CDR1 is SQVTM and CDR2 is ANQGSEA. CDR3 nucleotide sequence: TGCAGCGTCGCGATTTACAATGAGCAGTTCTTC. Residues: CSVAIYNEQFF.

V usage is TRBV7-2 and J usage is TRBJ1-1; D gene uncertain. The CDR3 length is 12 residues. The V end was cut by 1 base, the J end by 5 bases, with 5 bases between. The germline CDR1 and CDR2 sequences are SGHTA and FQGNSA. The CDR3 is CASSLGATEAFF. The CDR3 bases are TGTGCCAGCAGCTTAGGGGCTACTGAAGCTTTCTTT.

The chain is built from TRBV4-2 and TRBJ2-6; D is ambiguous. V lost 1 base, J lost 4 bases, and 11 bases lay in between. The CDR3 has 16 amino acids. Germline-derived CDR1 and CDR2 are LGHNA and YNFKEQ. CDR3 residues: CASSQGVSSGANVLTF. CDR3 nucleotides: TGTGCCAGCAGCCAAGGAGTAAGCTCCGGGGCCAACGTCCTGACTTTC.